One TCR beta chain is described in this entry. Its antigen is unknown. The data were obtained in a study of brain metastases from non-small cell lung cancer. Only in-frame clones appear in the TCRdb table, and some are missing; sequencing was by immunoSEQ multiplex PCR. Of about 1,400 clones in the sample, about 85% were seen once. Whole-study findings and limits: Compared with their matched primary tumors, about 62% of brain metastases showed expanded T-cell clones. Brain metastases had lower T-cell infiltration than primary tumors. TCR repertoires overlapped largely between brain metastases and matched primaries.

The sequencing input was tissue from a brain metastasis. The sequence came from a donor aged 40 or older with non-small cell lung cancer.

The CDR3 region is CATSDLRAGDQPQHF. In DNA, the CDR3 is TGTGCCACCAGTGATTTGAGAGCAGGGGATCAGCCCCAGCATTTT. V and J are TRBV24-1 and TRBJ1-5; tentatively, D is TRBD1 (6 bases). V was shortened by 0 bases and J by 5 bases, with 10 bases between the two germline ends. The CDR3 consists of 15 residues. Germline loops: CDR1 KGHDR, CDR2 SFDVKD.